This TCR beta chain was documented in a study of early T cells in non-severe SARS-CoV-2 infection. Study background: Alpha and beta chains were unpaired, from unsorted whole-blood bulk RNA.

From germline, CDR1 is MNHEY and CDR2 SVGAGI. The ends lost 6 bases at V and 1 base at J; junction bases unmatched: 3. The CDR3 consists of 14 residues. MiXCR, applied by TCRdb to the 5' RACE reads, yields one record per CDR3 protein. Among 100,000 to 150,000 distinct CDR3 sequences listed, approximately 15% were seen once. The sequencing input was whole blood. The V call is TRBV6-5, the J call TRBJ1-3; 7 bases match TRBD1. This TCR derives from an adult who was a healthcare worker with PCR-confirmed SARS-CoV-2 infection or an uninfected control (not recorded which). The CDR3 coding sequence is TGTGCCAGCAGAGGGGGCGCATCTGGAAACACCATATATTTT. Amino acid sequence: CASRGGASGNTIYF.